This T cell receptor beta chain was recovered during a study of cytomegalovirus exposure and HLA in healthy donors. Study background: Assignment to the Caucasian-associated ancestry cluster applied to 81% of the approximately 400 genotyped donors.

There are 13 residues in the CDR3. V shed 4 bases and J shed 4 bases, with 11 bases lying between them. Per the germline V gene, CDR1 is SGHRS and CDR2 is YFSETQ. Regarding the study as a whole: Clonal expansion was found to be greater in HLA-associated TCR beta chains than in equally common others in a later analysis. Analysis performed later found roughly 17,000 TCR beta sequences associated with HLA alleles at 0.05 false discovery rate.

PCR was performed using 60 Vbeta and 13 Jbeta primers. The method was immunoSEQ multiplex PCR; TCRdb's version includes in-frame clones alone and lacks a portion of them. Among over 200,000 clones listed, 70% to 85% were seen once. Points on this clone: Its antigen is currently unknown.

This chain links TRBV5-1 with TRBJ1-1; possibly TRBD1 for D (6 bases). Input material: PBMCs. This clonotype was sampled from a male donor in good health and CMV-seronegative. The CDR3 DNA reads as TGCGCCAGCAGCCTTGGGGGGGCCACTGAAGCTTTCTTT. Translating it yields CASSLGGATEAFF.